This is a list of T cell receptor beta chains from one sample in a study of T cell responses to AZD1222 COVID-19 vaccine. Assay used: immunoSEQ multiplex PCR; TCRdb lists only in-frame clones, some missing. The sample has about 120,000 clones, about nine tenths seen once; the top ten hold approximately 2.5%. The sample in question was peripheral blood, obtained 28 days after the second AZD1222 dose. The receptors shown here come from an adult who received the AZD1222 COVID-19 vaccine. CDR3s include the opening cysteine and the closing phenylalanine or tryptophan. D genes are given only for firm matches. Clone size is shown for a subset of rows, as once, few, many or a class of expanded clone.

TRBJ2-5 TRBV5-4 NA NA TGTGCCAGCAGCCTGGGGGGGGCAGAGACCCAGTACTTC CASSLGGAETQYF
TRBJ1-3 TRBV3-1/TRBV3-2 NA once TGTGCCAGCAGTCTCAGTCGCTCTGGAAACACCATATATTTT CASSLSRSGNTIYF
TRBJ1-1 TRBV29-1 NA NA TGCAGCGTGCGGGTTGGCCCAGCAGGCACTGAAGCTTTCTTT CSVRVGPAGTEAFF
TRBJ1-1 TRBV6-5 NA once TGTGCCAGCAGTTACTCGGGTTTCTCTGAAGCTTTCTTT CASSYSGFSEAFF
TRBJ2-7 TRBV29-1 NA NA TGCAGCGTTGAGGTCCAGGACCTCTACGAGCAGTACTTC CSVEVQDLYEQYF
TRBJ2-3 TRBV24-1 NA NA TGTGCCACCAGTGATCCAGGGGAGATTACAGATACGCAGTATTTT CATSDPGEITDTQYF
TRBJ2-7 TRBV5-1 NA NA TGCGCCAGCAGACTGGCTGGGATCGACGGTTACGAGCAGTACTTC CASRLAGIDGYEQYF
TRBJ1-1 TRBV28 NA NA TGTGCCAGCAGGTTCGCATGGGGCACTGAAGCTTTCTTT CASRFAWGTEAFF
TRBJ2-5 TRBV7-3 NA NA TGTGCCAGCAGCTTCCGCGACAGGTTCCAAGAGACCCAGTACTTC CASSFRDRFQETQYF
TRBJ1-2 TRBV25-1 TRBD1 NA TGTGCCAGCAGTCCACAGGGGGCGCGCGGCTACACCTTC CASSPQGARGYTF
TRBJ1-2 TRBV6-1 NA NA TGTGCCAGCAGTGATGTGGATGGGGCCGACCTAGGCTATGGCTACACCTTC CASSDVDGADLGYGYTF
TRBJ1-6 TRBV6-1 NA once TGTGCCAGCAGTGATTCCGGGACCTATAATTCACCCCTCCACTTT CASSDSGTYNSPLHF
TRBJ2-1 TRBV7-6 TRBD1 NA TGTGCCAGCAGCCCCGGGGACAGGGGGTATAACAATGAGCAGTTCTTC CASSPGDRGYNNEQFF
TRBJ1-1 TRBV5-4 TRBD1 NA TGTGCCAGCAGCTACCGACAGGGAATGAACACTGAAGCTTTCTTT CASSYRQGMNTEAFF
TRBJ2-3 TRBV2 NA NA TGTGCCAGCATCCCCGGGCTAGCGAGCACAGATACGCAGTATTTT CASIPGLASTDTQYF
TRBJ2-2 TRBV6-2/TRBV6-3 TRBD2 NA TGTGCCAGCAGTTATTCGAAGGGGACTAGCATCGGGGAGCTGTTTTTT CASSYSKGTSIGELFF
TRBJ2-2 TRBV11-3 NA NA TGTGCCAGCAGCCGAGGACGGGGGCCAGTGTCCGGGGAGCTGTTTTTT CASSRGRGPVSGELFF
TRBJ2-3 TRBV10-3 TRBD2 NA TGTGCCATCAGTGAGGCTAGCGGGGGAATCACAGATACGCAGTATTTT CAISEASGGITDTQYF
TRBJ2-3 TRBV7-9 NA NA TGTGCCAGCAGCTTAGAGACCCGGTTATACGGGGGCCACACAGATACGCAGTATTTT CASSLETRLYGGHTDTQYF
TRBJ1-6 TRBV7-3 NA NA TGTGCCAGCAGCTTAACGTCGAATTCACCCCTCCACTTT CASSLTSNSPLHF
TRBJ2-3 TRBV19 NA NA TGTGCCAGCGGGGGACCGCGGAGTCAGGCAGATACGCAGTATTTT CASGGPRSQADTQYF
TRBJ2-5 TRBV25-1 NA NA TGTGCCAGCAGGCCCGATGAGGCGAACCAAGAGACCCAGTACTTC CASRPDEANQETQYF
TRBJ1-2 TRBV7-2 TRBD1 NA TGTGCCAGCAGCTTAGGAGGGGGACAGGTTAACTATGGCTACACCTTC CASSLGGGQVNYGYTF
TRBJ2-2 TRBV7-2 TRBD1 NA TGTGCCAGCAGCACATCGGGACAGTTCACCGGGGAGCTGTTTTTT CASSTSGQFTGELFF
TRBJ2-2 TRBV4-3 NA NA TGCGCCAGCAGCCAGTTCCTTCTCACCGGGGAGCTGTTTTTT CASSQFLLTGELFF
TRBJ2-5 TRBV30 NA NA TGTGCCTGGAATCCGGGACCACAAGAGACCCAGTACTTC CAWNPGPQETQYF
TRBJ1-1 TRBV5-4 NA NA TGTGCCAGCAGCTTGCAGACAGGAGCGAACACTGAAGCTTTCTTT CASSLQTGANTEAFF
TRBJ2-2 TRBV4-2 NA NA TGTGCCAGCAGGACCGATACAGGGACCGGGGAGCTGTTTTTT CASRTDTGTGELFF